Listed below are T cell receptor beta chains from one sample, sequenced in a study of cytomegalovirus exposure and HLA in healthy donors. TCRdb's copy holds only in-frame clones and misses some; the assay was immunoSEQ multiplex PCR. The data contain some 150,000 clones, just over 75% of them singletons. Sequencing used PBMCs. The origin of the receptors is a young woman in good health and CMV-seropositive. CDR3s include the opening cysteine and the closing phenylalanine or tryptophan. The D gene is left open where the match is weak. Rows may omit the clone size; those that give it use once, few, many or a size class.

j_call	d_call	clone_size	v_call	cdr3_nt	cdr3_aa
TRBJ1-1	TRBD1	once	TRBV19	TGTGCCAGTAGCCGGACAGGGGAGGCTGAAGCTTTCTTT	CASSRTGEAEAFF
TRBJ2-7	TRBD2	-	TRBV10-1	TGCGCCAGCAGTGAGTCGACTAGCGGGGGATGGGAGCAGTACTTC	CASSESTSGGWEQYF
TRBJ1-2	-	-	TRBV5-6	TGTGCCAGCAGCCCCGTGGGGGCCAATGGCTACACCTTC	CASSPVGANGYTF
TRBJ2-7	TRBD2	-	TRBV19	TGTGCCAGTAGTCTCGGACTAGCGGGAGACGAGCAGTACTTC	CASSLGLAGDEQYF
TRBJ1-2	TRBD1	few	TRBV27	TGTGCCACAAAGGGGGCTAGCTATGGCTACACCTTC	CATKGASYGYTF
TRBJ1-5	TRBD1	-	TRBV19	TGTGCCAGTAGTACCGGGACAGGGGTTGGCCAGCCCCAGCATTTT	CASSTGTGVGQPQHF
TRBJ2-5	TRBD2	-	TRBV14	TGTGCCAGCAGCCAAATCGGGACTAGAACGACCCAGTACTTC	CASSQIGTRTTQYF
TRBJ2-2	-	-	TRBV7-2	TGTGCCAGCAGCTTAGGGGCCAGTGGGGAGCTGTTTTTT	CASSLGASGELFF
TRBJ2-3	TRBD1	-	TRBV9	TGTGCCAGCAGCGAGACAGATGATCCCCGGGACAGGGGAAGCACAGATACGCAGTATTTT	CASSETDDPRDRGSTDTQYF
TRBJ1-6	-	-	TRBV6-5	TGTGCCAGCAGCCTCCTCTTATCTTCACCCCTCCACTTT	CASSLLLSSPLHF
TRBJ2-7	TRBD2	-	TRBV4-3	TGCGCCAGCAGCCAAGAGTTTGGACTAGCGATGTACGAGCAGTACTTC	CASSQEFGLAMYEQYF
TRBJ2-7	TRBD1	-	TRBV10-2	TGCGCCAGCAGTGAGTCGGGGACAGGGGGGGGCTACGAGCAGTACTTC	CASSESGTGGGYEQYF
TRBJ1-4	-	once	TRBV5-4	TGTGCCAGCAGCGATCAACCGGGGGCTAATGAAAAACTGTTTTTT	CASSDQPGANEKLFF
TRBJ2-3	TRBD1	-	TRBV30	TGTGCCTGGAGTGTACAGGGGGGCACAGATACGCAGTATTTT	CAWSVQGGTDTQYF
TRBJ2-7	-	few	TRBV7-9	TGTGCCAGCAGCTTTATTTCCTACGAGCAGTACTTC	CASSFISYEQYF
TRBJ1-1	TRBD1	-	TRBV27	TGTGCCAGCAGTACCCTAGGACAGGGGCCGAACACTGAAGCTTTCTTT	CASSTLGQGPNTEAFF
TRBJ2-7	-	once	TRBV27	TGTGCCAGCGGAAAAACTTTAGGGGCGCGGTTCCACTACTACGAGCAGTACTTC	CASGKTLGARFHYYEQYF
TRBJ2-7	TRBD1	-	TRBV9	TGTGCCAGCAGCCCAAGACAGGGTAAGGACGAGCAGTACTTC	CASSPRQGKDEQYF
TRBJ1-2	-	-	TRBV27	TGTGCCAGCAGTTTATCACAGTCTTCAGGTGGCTACACCTTC	CASSLSQSSGGYTF
TRBJ1-6	TRBD1	-	TRBV7-2	TGTGCCAGCAGCGCACAGGGGTTTGAGGGTTCACCCCTCCACTTT	CASSAQGFEGSPLHF
TRBJ1-3	TRBD1	-	TRBV7-2	TGTGCCAGCAGCCTTTTCGGGACAGGGGTAGGAAACACCATATATTTT	CASSLFGTGVGNTIYF
TRBJ1-5	TRBD1	few	TRBV6-5	TGTGCCAGCACCAACCAGGGGGCAGGCAATCAGCCCCAGCATTTT	CASTNQGAGNQPQHF
TRBJ1-1	-	few	TRBV6-1	TGTGCCAGCAGTGTAACAGGGAGGGACACTGAAGCTTTCTTT	CASSVTGRDTEAFF
TRBJ1-4	TRBD1	-	TRBV28	TGTGCCAGCAGTTCCGCTTCTGGGACAGGGGGAAAAAAACTGTTTTTT	CASSSASGTGGKKLFF
TRBJ2-5	-	-	TRBV9	TGTGCCAGCAGCGTAGACGTCAGGGAGACCCAGTACTTC	CASSVDVRETQYF
TRBJ1-2	TRBD1	-	TRBV7-2	TGTGCCAGCAGCTCCAATACAGGGGGTGGCTACACCTTC	CASSSNTGGGYTF
TRBJ1-1	TRBD1	-	TRBV7-9	TGTGCCAGCAGCTCCAGACAGGGCACCCATACGCCCTTT	CASSSRQGTHTPF
TRBJ2-1	TRBD2	-	TRBV5-4	TGTGCCAGCAGCTTGGAAGGCGGGAGTTCCTACAATGAGCAGTTCTTC	CASSLEGGSSYNEQFF
TRBJ1-1	-	-	TRBV27	TGTGCCAGCAGTGAAGGGGGCACTGAAGCTTTCTTT	CASSEGGTEAFF
TRBJ1-2	TRBD1	once	TRBV7-8	TGTGCCAGCAGCGCGACGGGACAGTCAAACTATGGCTACACCTTC	CASSATGQSNYGYTF
TRBJ2-1	TRBD2	-	TRBV19	TGTGCCAGTAGTATTGGGCTAGCGGGGGGGAGGGAGCAGTTCTTC	CASSIGLAGGREQFF
TRBJ1-6	-	once	TRBV30	TGTGCCTGGAGTGTACGCGGGGATTCACCCCTCCACTTT	CAWSVRGDSPLHF
TRBJ1-2	TRBD1	once	TRBV29-1	TGCAGCGTTGAAGTCCCTGGACAGGGGTTTGGCTACACCTTC	CSVEVPGQGFGYTF
TRBJ2-4	-	-	TRBV7-2	TGTGCCAGCAGCAGATCGATGCTGATTCAGGGGGGACCCAAAAACATTCAGTACTTC	CASSRSMLIQGGPKNIQYF
TRBJ1-1	-	-	TRBV4-1	TGCGCCAGCAGCCCTTATCGGACAGAGAACACTGAAGCTTTCTTT	CASSPYRTENTEAFF
TRBJ2-2	TRBD2	-	TRBV5-4	TGTGCCAGCAGCCCCGGACTAGCGGGAGGGTCGGGCACCGGGGAGCTGTTTTTT	CASSPGLAGGSGTGELFF
TRBJ1-5	-	few	TRBV5-5	TGTGCCAGCAGCTTGAGGGGGAGCAATCAGCCCCAGCATTTT	CASSLRGSNQPQHF
TRBJ1-2	TRBD1	-	TRBV29-1	TGCAGCGTTGACTCGCTAAACCGGGACAGCGCTAACTATGGCTACACCTTC	CSVDSLNRDSANYGYTF
TRBJ1-1	-	-	TRBV5-6	TGTGCCAGCAGCGGGGGCCCAAGGAACACTGAAGCTTTCTTT	CASSGGPRNTEAFF
TRBJ2-3	-	once	TRBV4-3	TGCGCCAGCAGCCAATTAGGGGGCACAGATACGCAGTATTTT	CASSQLGGTDTQYF
TRBJ1-1	-	-	TRBV28	TGTGCCAGCAGTTCCCTATCCCATCTGACAGTTTGGAACACTGAAGCTTTCTTT	CASSSLSHLTVWNTEAFF
TRBJ2-1	TRBD2	-	TRBV27	TGTGCCAGCAGTAAAACTCCCAGGACTAGCGGGACAAATCTGGTGAATGAGCAGTTCTTC	CASSKTPRTSGTNLVNEQFF
TRBJ2-3	TRBD2	few	TRBV7-7	TGTGCCAGCAGTCGGGGGGGCGGGAGGACAGATACGCAGTATTTT	CASSRGGGRTDTQYF